A single TCR beta chain is shown here with its context. Its antigen remains unknown. As for time point: roughly 11-day in vitro stimulation with candidate mutation-associated neoantigen peptide 1. Several ELISpot-reactive neoantigen peptides each drove a roughly ten-day in vitro stimulation. An identically run culture lacking peptide was the fold-change baseline. Profiled with immunoSEQ multiplex PCR; TCRdb holds only in-frame clones, not every one. The sample records 7,000 to 9,500 clones, more than 75% being singletons. CDR3 size: 12 residues. Germline assignment: CDR1 MNHEY and CDR2 SMNVEV (reference sequence). V lost 4 bases to trimming and J lost 2 bases, with 3 bases between them. This sample is part of a study of PD-1 blockade in mismatch repair-deficient tumors. The overall study: Patients had approximately 12 mismatch repair-deficient cancer types, all previously treated and progressing. Study-level points and caveats: All three positive peptides came from frameshift mutations, yielding around 140 blood TCRs.

The chain uses TRBV27 and TRBJ2-1; D remains unclear. The clonotype comes from an adult with mismatch repair-deficient cancer. The sequencing used cells cultured in vitro, collected from a patient treated with pembrolizumab. CDR3: CASSSPYNEQFF. Here the CDR3 DNA reads TGTGCCAGCAGTTCACCCTACAATGAGCAGTTCTTC.